Below, one T cell receptor beta chain is given with its context. Generated by immunoSEQ multiplex PCR, the TCRdb table keeps only in-frame clones and is missing some. Of fewer than 2.5 million clones detected, over 85% appear once; the ten largest clones hold approximately 0.35%. This specimen belongs to a study of shared clonotypes between healthy human individuals. CDR1 and CDR2 from the germline V gene are SQVTM and ANQGSEA. This CDR3 contains 11 residues. V lost 7 bases, J lost 6 bases, and 6 bases stayed unmatched. Sequencing was performed on naive CD4+ T cells from PBMCs. This sample's subset: CD45RA+ positively selected. The receptor comes from a man in his late teens or twenties in good health. Some clones in this sample may be carry-over from other donors' samples. The gene calls are TRBV29-1 and TRBJ2-7; 7 bases line up with TRBD1. In DNA form, the CDR3 reads TGCAGCGGGAGACAGGGTCCCGAGCAGTACTTC. This codes for CSGRQGPEQYF.